This T cell receptor beta chain was profiled in a study of blood T cell repertoires in COVID-19. Study context: Donors in the United States, Italy and Spain gave samples during acute or convalescent COVID-19.

The data were produced by immunoSEQ multiplex PCR, yet TCRdb's version contains in-frame clones alone and is incomplete. The sample records 190,000 or so clones, around 87% being singletons. V dropped 3 bases and J dropped 5 bases, with 8 bases sitting between them. Germline-derived CDR1 and CDR2 are MNHNS and SASEGT. The CDR3 loop spans 13 amino acids. V usage is TRBV6-1 and J usage is TRBJ1-5; D not certain. The clonotype originates from a man in his forties with active or convalescent COVID-19. The material sequenced was peripheral blood. CDR3 DNA sequence: TGTGCCAGCAGTGATAACACCTATCAGCCCCAGCATTTT. Its translation is CASSDNTYQPQHF.